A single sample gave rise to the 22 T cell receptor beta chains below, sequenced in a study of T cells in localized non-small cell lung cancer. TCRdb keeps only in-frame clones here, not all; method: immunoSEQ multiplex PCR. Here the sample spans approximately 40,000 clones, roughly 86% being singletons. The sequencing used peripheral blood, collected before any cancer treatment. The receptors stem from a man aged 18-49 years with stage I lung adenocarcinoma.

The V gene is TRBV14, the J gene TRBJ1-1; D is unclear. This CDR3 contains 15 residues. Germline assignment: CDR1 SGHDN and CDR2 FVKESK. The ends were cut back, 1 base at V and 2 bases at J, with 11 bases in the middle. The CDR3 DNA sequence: TGTGCCAGCAGCCAAGTGAAAGGAAGAAACACTGAAGCTTTCTTT. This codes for CASSQVKGRNTEAFF.

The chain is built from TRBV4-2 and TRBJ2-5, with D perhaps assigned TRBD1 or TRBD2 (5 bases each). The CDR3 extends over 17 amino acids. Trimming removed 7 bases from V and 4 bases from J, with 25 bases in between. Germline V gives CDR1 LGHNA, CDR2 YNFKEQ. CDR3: CASTKGEQTARGETQYF. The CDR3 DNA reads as TGTGCCAGCACCAAAGGGGAGCAGACAGCGCGAGGAGAGACCCAGTACTTC.

The CDR3 DNA sequence: TGTGCCAGCAGTGAACCGGTCTATGGCTACACCTTC. This encodes CASSEPVYGYTF. J is TRBJ1-2 and V is TRBV6-1, with D uncertain. Trimming took 2 bases from V and 4 from J, leaving 5 bases between them. The CDR3 extends over 12 amino acids. Germline lookup yields CDR1 MNHNS and CDR2 SASEGT.

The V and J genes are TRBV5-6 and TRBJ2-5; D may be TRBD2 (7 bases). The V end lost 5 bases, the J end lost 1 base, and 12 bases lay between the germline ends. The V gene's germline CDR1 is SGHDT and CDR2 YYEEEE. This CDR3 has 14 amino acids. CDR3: CASRGRGAQETQYF. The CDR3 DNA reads TGTGCCAGCAGGGGACGGGGGGCCCAAGAGACCCAGTACTTC. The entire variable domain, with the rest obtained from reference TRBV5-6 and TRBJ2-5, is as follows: DAGVTQSPTHLIKTRGQQVTLRCSPKSGHDTVSWYQQALGQGPQFIFQYYEEEERQRGNFPDRFSGHQFPNYSSELNVNALLLGDSALYLCASRGRGAQETQYFGPGTRLLVL.

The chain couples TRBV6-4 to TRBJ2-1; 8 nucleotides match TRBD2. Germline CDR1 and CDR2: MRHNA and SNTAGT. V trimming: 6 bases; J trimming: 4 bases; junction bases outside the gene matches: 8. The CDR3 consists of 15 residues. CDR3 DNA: TGTGCCAGCAGCAGGAGCGGGGGCACTTACAATGAGCAGTTCTTC. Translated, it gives CASSRSGGTYNEQFF.

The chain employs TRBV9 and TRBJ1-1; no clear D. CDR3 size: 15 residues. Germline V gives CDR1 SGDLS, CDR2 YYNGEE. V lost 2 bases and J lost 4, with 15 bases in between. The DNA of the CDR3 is TGTGCCAGCAGCGTGAATGGGGTGGAGGGCACTGAAGCTTTCTTT. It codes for CASSVNGVEGTEAFF. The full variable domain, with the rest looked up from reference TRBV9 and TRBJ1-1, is DSGVTQTPKHLITATGQRVTLRCSPRSGDLSVYWYQQSLDQGLQFLIQYYNGEERAKGNILERFSAQQFPDLHSELNLSSLELGDSALYFCASSVNGVEGTEAFFGQGTRLTVV.

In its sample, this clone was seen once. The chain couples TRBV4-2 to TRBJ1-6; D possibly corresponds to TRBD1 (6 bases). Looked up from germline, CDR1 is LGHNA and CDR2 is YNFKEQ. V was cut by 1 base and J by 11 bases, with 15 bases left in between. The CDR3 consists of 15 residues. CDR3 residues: CASSQAGGARAPLHF. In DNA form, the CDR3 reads TGTGCCAGCAGCCAAGCCGGGGGGGCTAGGGCACCCCTCCACTTT.

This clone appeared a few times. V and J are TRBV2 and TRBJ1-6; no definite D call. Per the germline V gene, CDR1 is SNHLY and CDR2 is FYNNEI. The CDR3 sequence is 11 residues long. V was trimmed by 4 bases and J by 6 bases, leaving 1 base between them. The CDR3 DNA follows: TGTGCCAGCAGTGTTAATTCACCCCTCCACTTT. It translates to CASSVNSPLHF.

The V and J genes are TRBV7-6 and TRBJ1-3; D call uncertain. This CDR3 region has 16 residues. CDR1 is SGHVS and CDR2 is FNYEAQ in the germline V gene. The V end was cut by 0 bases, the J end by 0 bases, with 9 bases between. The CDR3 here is CASSLAPGSSGNTIYF. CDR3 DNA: TGTGCCAGCAGCTTAGCCCCTGGCAGCTCTGGAAACACCATATATTTT.

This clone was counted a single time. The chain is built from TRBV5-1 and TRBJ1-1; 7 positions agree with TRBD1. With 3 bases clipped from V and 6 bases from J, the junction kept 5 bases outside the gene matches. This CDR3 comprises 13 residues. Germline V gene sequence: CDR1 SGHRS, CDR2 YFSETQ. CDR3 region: CASSWADRAEAFF. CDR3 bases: TGCGCCAGCAGCTGGGCCGACAGGGCTGAAGCTTTCTTT.

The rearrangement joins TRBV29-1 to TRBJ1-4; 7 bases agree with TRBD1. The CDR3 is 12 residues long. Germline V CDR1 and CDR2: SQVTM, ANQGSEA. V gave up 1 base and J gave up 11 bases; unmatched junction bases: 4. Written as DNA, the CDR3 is TGCAGCGTTGAAGGATCAGGGGGGAAACTGTTTTTT. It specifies CSVEGSGGKLFF.

The CDR3 sequence is CASSKRHGKTYGYTF. The CDR3 DNA reads TGTGCCAGCAGTAAGCGACACGGAAAGACCTATGGCTACACCTTC. The chain uses TRBV6-4 and TRBJ1-2; D ambiguous. This CDR3 spans 15 amino acids. Trimming stripped 5 bases from V and 4 bases from J, with 17 bases between. In germline, CDR1 is MRHNA, CDR2 SNTAGT.

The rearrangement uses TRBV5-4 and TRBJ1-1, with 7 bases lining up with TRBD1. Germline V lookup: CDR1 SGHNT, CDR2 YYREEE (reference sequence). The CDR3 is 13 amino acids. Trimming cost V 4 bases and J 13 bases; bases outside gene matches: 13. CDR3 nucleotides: TGTGCCAGCAGCCAGACAGGGATCGTCTCCGTTTTCTTT. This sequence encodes CASSQTGIVSVFF.

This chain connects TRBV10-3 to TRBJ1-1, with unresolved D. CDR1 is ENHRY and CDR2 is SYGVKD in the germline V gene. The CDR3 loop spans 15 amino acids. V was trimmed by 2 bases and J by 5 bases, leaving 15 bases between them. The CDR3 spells CAISEEVGLGTEAFF. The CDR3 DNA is TGTGCCATCAGTGAGGAAGTCGGGTTGGGGACTGAAGCTTTCTTT.

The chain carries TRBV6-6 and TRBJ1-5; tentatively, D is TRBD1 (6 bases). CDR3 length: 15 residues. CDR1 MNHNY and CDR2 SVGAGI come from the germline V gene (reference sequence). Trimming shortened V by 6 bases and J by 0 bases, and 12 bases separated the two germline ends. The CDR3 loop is CASRWTEFSNQPQHF. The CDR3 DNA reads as TGTGCCAGCAGATGGACAGAGTTTAGCAATCAGCCCCAGCATTTT.

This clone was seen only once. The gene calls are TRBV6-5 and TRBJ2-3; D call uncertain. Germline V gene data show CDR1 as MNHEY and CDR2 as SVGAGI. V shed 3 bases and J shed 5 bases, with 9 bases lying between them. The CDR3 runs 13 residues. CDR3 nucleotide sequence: TGTGCCAGCAGTTATGCGATCGGAGATACGCAGTATTTT. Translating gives CASSYAIGDTQYF.

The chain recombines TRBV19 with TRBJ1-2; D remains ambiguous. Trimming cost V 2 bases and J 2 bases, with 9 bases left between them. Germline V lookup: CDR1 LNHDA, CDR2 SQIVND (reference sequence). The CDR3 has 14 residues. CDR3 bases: TGTGCCAGTAGTATACTGTTCCAGAACTATGGCTACACCTTC. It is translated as CASSILFQNYGYTF.

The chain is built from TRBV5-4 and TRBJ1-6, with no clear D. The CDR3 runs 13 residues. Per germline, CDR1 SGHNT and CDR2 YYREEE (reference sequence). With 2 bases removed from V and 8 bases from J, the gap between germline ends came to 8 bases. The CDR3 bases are TGTGCCAGCAGCTTAGGCCCGGATTCACCCCTCCACTTT. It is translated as CASSLGPDSPLHF.

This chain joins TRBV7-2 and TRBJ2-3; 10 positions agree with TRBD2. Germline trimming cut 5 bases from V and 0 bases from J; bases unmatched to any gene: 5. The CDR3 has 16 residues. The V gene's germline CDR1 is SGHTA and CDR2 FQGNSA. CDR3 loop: CASSLSGGASTDTQYF. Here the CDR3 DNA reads TGTGCCAGCAGCCTCAGCGGGGGGGCTAGCACAGATACGCAGTATTTT.

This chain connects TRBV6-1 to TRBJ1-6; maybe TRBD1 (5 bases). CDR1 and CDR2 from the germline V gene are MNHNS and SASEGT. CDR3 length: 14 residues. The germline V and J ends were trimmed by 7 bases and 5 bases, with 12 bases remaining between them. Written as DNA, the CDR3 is TGTGCCAGCATCGGACACTCTAATAATTCACCCCTCCACTTT. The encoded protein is CASIGHSNNSPLHF.

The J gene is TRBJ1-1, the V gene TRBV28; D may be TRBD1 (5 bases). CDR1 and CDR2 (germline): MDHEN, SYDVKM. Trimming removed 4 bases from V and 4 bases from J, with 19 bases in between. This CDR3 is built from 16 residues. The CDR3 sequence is CASSSPQGARSTEAFF. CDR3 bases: TGTGCCAGCAGTTCTCCCCAAGGGGCTAGGAGCACTGAAGCTTTCTTT.

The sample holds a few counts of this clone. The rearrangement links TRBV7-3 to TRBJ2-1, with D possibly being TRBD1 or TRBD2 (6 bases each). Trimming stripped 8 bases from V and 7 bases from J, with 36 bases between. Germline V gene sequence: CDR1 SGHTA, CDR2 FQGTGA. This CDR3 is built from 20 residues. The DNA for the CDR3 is TGTGCCAGCCGAACCCGCAGGGGCCCCCAGGGACGCGGGGAGGAGAATGAGCAGTTCTTC. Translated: CASRTRRGPQGRGEENEQFF. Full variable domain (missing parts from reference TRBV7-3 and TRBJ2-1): GAGVSQTPSNKVTEKGKYVELRCDPISGHTALYWYRQSLGQGPEFLIYFQGTGAADDSGLPNDRFFAVRPEGSVSTLKIQRTERGDSAVYLCASRTRRGPQGRGEENEQFFGPGTRLTVL.